These 26 T cell receptor beta chains share one sample of origin, sequenced in a study of T cells in Graves' hyperthyroidism and ophthalmopathy. The source material, RNA transcripts, was used to amplify TCR beta CDR3 regions. A first-round RT-PCR of the TCR CDR3 used the HTBI primer set. Each CDR3 protein gets one entry after TCRdb re-called the multiplex PCR reads with MiXCR. The sample lists more than 45,000 distinct CDR3 sequences, just under 50% occurring once. Sequenced input: blood. The origin of the receptors is a woman in her twenties or thirties with Graves' ophthalmopathy.

Note on this clonotype: At one boundary the junction diverges from the germline segment, which might be a read error. The V call is TRBV28, the J call TRBJ2-2; D might be TRBD2 (6 bases). Germline values: CDR1 MDHEN, CDR2 SYDVKM. This CDR3 is built from 9 residues. CDR3 amino acids: CASIGAGSF. In DNA form, the CDR3 reads TGTGCCAGCATAGGAGCGGGTTCTTTT.

This clonotype was seen ten or more times. This sequence joins TRBV19 and TRBJ1-3, with D unclear. Germline V gene data show CDR1 as LNHDA and CDR2 as SQIVND (reference sequence). V was clipped by 8 bases and J by 0 bases, with 8 bases between them. This CDR3 has 13 residues. CDR3 DNA: TGTGCCAGTGGCAGGAGCTCTGGAAACACCATATATTTT. Its protein product is CASGRSSGNTIYF.

The chain employs TRBV5-1 and TRBJ2-2; D gene uncertain. Trimming cost V 0 bases and J 4 bases, with 7 bases left between them. CDR3 length: 14 residues. Germline-derived CDR1 and CDR2 are SGHRS and YFSETQ. The CDR3 coding sequence is TGCGCCAGCAGCTTGGGGATGGGCACCGGGGAGCTGTTTTTT. This codes for CASSLGMGTGELFF.

The rearrangement links TRBV9 to TRBJ1-1; D gene uncertain. V was pared by 0 bases and J by 9 bases, with 0 bases between. CDR1 is SGDLS and CDR2 is YYNGEE in the germline V gene. The CDR3 is 9 residues long. The DNA for the CDR3 is TGTGCCAGCAGCGTAGAAGCTTTCTTT. Protein: CASSVEAFF.

The V call is TRBV7-2, the J call TRBJ1-2; D gene uncertain. Germline V gene data show CDR1 as SGHTA and CDR2 as FQGNSA. This CDR3 is built from 9 residues. V lost 3 bases and J lost 11, with 4 bases in between. The CDR3 reads CASSLEYTF. CDR3 nucleotides: TGTGCCAGCAGCTTGGAGTACACCTTC.

This clonotype appeared many times. The CDR3 spells CASSGRAIDTQYF. The CDR3 DNA sequence: TGCGCCAGCTCCGGCAGGGCGATAGATACGCAGTATTTT. The chain has TRBV10-1 and TRBJ2-3; TRBD1 might be the D (5 bases). Germline values: CDR1 WNHNN, CDR2 SYGVQD (reference sequence). The CDR3 has 13 residues. The V end was cut by 8 bases, the J end by 5 bases, with 14 bases between.

This clonotype was observed many times. This chain uses TRBV14 with TRBJ1-2, with D possibly being TRBD1 (6 bases). V lost 3 bases, J lost 7 bases, and 15 bases lay in between. The CDR3 totals 14 residues. Germline values: CDR1 SGHDN, CDR2 FVKESK. The CDR3 sequence: CASSHFQGLAGYTF. The CDR3 region has the DNA TGTGCCAGCAGCCACTTTCAGGGGTTGGCTGGCTACACCTTC.

This clonotype appeared many times. The chain employs TRBV5-1 and TRBJ2-7, with D unclear. CDR1 and CDR2 (germline): SGHRS, YFSETQ. The CDR3 is 14 residues long. Trimming took off 4 bases at V and 2 bases at J, with 13 bases between the two ends. The CDR3 loop is CASSKSTETYEQYF. The CDR3 DNA reads as TGCGCCAGCAGCAAGAGCACGGAAACCTACGAGCAGTACTTC.

On this clonotype itself: A clone one base away is much larger, so this may be a read error. The chain employs TRBV11-3 and TRBJ1-1; 9 nucleotides match TRBD1. The ends lost 1 base at V and 4 bases at J; junction bases unmatched: 1. This CDR3 comprises 14 residues. CDR1 is SGHNT, CDR2 YENEEA, per germline. The CDR3 sequence is CASSLGQGVTEAFF. CDR3 bases: TGTGCCAGCAGCTTAGGACAGGGGGTCACTGAAGCTTTCTTT.

This clonotype was seen repeatedly, ten times or more. CDR3 sequence: CASSFGTRYNEQFF. CDR3 bases: TGTGCCAGCAGCTTCGGGACCAGATACAATGAGCAGTTCTTC. The chain employs TRBV11-2 and TRBJ2-1; D is tentatively TRBD1 or TRBD2 (5 bases each). The germline CDR1 and CDR2 sequences are SGHAT and FQNNGV. V was pared by 3 bases and J by 4 bases, with 10 bases between. The CDR3 length is 14 residues.

By share, this clonotype ranks as medium-sized (0.01 to 0.1%). The chain has TRBV29-1 and TRBJ2-3; D is possibly TRBD2 (5 bases). The V end lost 6 bases, the J end lost 5 bases, and 15 bases lay between the germline ends. The CDR3 length is 13 residues. The germline V gene encodes CDR1 SQVTM and CDR2 ANQGSEA. CDR3 DNA sequence: TGCAGCGTACCCGGACTCCACGAAGATACGCAGTATTTT. Its translation is CSVPGLHEDTQYF.

V is TRBV5-6 and J is TRBJ2-7; perhaps TRBD2 as D (6 bases). This CDR3 has 13 amino acids. V lost 7 bases, J lost 5 bases, and 16 bases lay in between. Germline V gene lookup returns CDR1 SGHDT and CDR2 YYEEEE. Written as DNA, the CDR3 is TGTGCCAGCGGGCTAGCGCTATACAACGAGCAGTACTTC. Its translation is CASGLALYNEQYF.

The genes are TRBV4-1 and TRBJ2-1; possibly TRBD1 for D (5 bases). CDR3 size: 12 residues. The V and J ends lost 4 bases and 8 bases respectively, with 9 bases between them. Germline loops: CDR1 MGHRA, CDR2 YSYEKL. CDR3 amino acids: CASSLIRDEQFF. DNA of the CDR3: TGCGCCAGCAGCCTTATCAGGGATGAGCAGTTCTTC.

The V and J genes are TRBV7-9 and TRBJ1-4, with 10 bases identical to TRBD1. The J segment lost 3 bases and the V segment lost 3 bases, leaving 4 bases of the junction unmatched. The CDR3 loop spans 16 amino acids. Germline-derived CDR1 and CDR2 are SEHNR and FQNEAQ (reference sequence). CDR3 DNA sequence: TGTGCCAGCAGCTTTGGACAGGGGGGGTCTAATGAAAAACTGTTTTTT. This gives the protein CASSFGQGGSNEKLFF.

This clonotype was detected ten times or more. The chain recombines TRBV28 with TRBJ2-5; D is unresolved. The CDR3 is 14 amino acids. Trimming cost V 3 bases and J 1 base, with 9 bases left between them. Germline V gene data show CDR1 as MDHEN and CDR2 as SYDVKM. The CDR3 DNA is TGTGCCAGCAGTTTTTCACAGCTCCAAGAGACCCAGTACTTC. The encoded protein is CASSFSQLQETQYF.

This clonotype was seen just once. The chain has TRBV5-1 and TRBJ1-1; D unclear. This CDR3 spans 16 amino acids. CDR1 is SGHRS, CDR2 YFSETQ, per germline. V gave up 5 bases and J gave up 3 bases, with 20 bases separating them. CDR3 nucleotides: TGCGCCAGCAGATCAATGACCGACTTCGCGCACACTGAAGCTTTCTTT. Amino acid sequence: CASRSMTDFAHTEAFF.

This clonotype was counted many times. The chain carries TRBV5-6 and TRBJ1-6; D gene uncertain. The ends were cut back, 4 bases at V and 9 bases at J, with 20 bases in the middle. Germline loops: CDR1 SGHDT, CDR2 YYEEEE. The CDR3 has 16 amino acids. DNA of the CDR3: TGTGCCAGCAGCCCCCAGCGGGCGAAAGTCGCTTCACCCCTCCACTTT. This encodes CASSPQRAKVASPLHF.

There are many counts of this clonotype. The rearrangement uses TRBV19 and TRBJ1-1; D call uncertain. Germline V gene data show CDR1 as LNHDA and CDR2 as SQIVND (reference sequence). The CDR3 spans 16 residues. V gave up 1 base and J gave up 6 bases, with 18 bases separating them. CDR3 coding DNA: TGTGCCAGTAGTATAGGGGCAGGCGGCATGATCTCTGAAGCTTTCTTT. Encoded protein: CASSIGAGGMISEAFF.

Comment on this clonotype: This may be a read error, as it is one base from a much larger clone. The final CDR3 position lacks the conserved phenylalanine or tryptophan, pointing to a likely read error. The CDR3, as DNA: TGCGCCAGCAGCCAATTAAACAGGGGGACTGAAGCTTTCTCT. Protein product: CASSQLNRGTEAFS. The chain links TRBV5-1 to TRBJ1-1; 8 bases are a match to TRBD1. With V trimmed by 4 bases and J by 5 bases, 7 bases remained unmatched. The CDR3 covers 14 residues. Germline values: CDR1 SGHRS, CDR2 YFSETQ.

The rearrangement uses TRBV7-3 and TRBJ2-3; 9 bases are a match to TRBD2. CDR3 size: 17 residues. In germline, CDR1 is SGHTA, CDR2 FQGTGA. V lost 6 bases and J lost 3; bases outside the gene matches: 13. CDR3 nucleotides: TGTGCCAGCAGTCAAGGGGGCGCGGGGGGGCTGACAGATACGCAGTATTTT. Translated: CASSQGGAGGLTDTQYF.

This clonotype was recorded at least ten times. The chain combines TRBV9 with TRBJ2-2; a weak D match, TRBD1 (7 bases). The CDR3 length is 16 residues. Germline loops: CDR1 SGDLS, CDR2 YYNGEE. With 3 bases removed from V and 3 bases from J, the gap between germline ends came to 15 bases. In DNA form, the CDR3 reads TGTGCCAGCAGCGCGACTAGGGACAGCTACACCGGGGAGCTGTTTTTT. Translation gives CASSATRDSYTGELFF.

The chain is built from TRBV7-9 and TRBJ2-7; D unclear. The CDR3 consists of 14 residues. Looked up from germline, CDR1 is SEHNR and CDR2 is FQNEAQ (reference sequence). V lost 0 bases, J lost 4 bases, and 10 bases lay in between. The CDR3 region is CASSLAASRYEQYF. The CDR3, as DNA: TGTGCCAGCAGCTTAGCGGCCAGTCGTTACGAGCAGTACTTC.

This clonotype has just a few counts. A junction end diverges from the germline sequence, so it may reflect a read error. V and J are TRBV5-1 and TRBJ2-5, with 13 bases aligning to TRBD2. The germline V gene encodes CDR1 SGHRS and CDR2 YFSETQ. This CDR3 is 15 amino acids long. For the CDR3, the DNA is TGCGCCAGCAGCCCGGGACTAGCGGGGTTCGAGACCCGGTACTTC. Encoded protein: CASSPGLAGFETRYF.

This clonotype was observed at least ten times. The gene calls are TRBV25-1 and TRBJ1-6; D is unclear. The CDR3 length is 11 residues. Looked up from germline, CDR1 is MGHDK and CDR2 is SYGVNS. Trimming pared 8 bases from V and 13 bases from J, leaving 12 bases between. The CDR3 region is CASAMGGPLHF. For the CDR3, the DNA is TGTGCCAGCGCAATGGGAGGGCCCCTCCACTTT.

The chain links TRBV19 to TRBJ2-7; D is uncertain. This CDR3 has 13 residues. Trimming stripped 9 bases from V and 1 base from J, with 13 bases between. Germline lookup yields CDR1 LNHDA and CDR2 SQIVND (reference sequence). CDR3 bases: TGTGCCAGCACACACCAAACGTCCTACGAGCAGTACTTC. Amino acid sequence: CASTHQTSYEQYF.

On this clonotype: The junction shows a germline mismatch at one end, possibly a read error. The chain employs TRBV24-1 and TRBJ1-1, with 8 positions matching TRBD1. CDR3 length: 14 residues. Germline CDR1 reads KGHDR; CDR2 reads SFDVKD. Here the CDR3 DNA reads TGTGCTACCCGAGCAGGGGGCTTGGATACTGAAGCTTTGTTT. Amino acid sequence: CATRAGGLDTEALF.